The sequence of this T cell receptor beta chain was determined in a study of shared clonotypes between healthy human individuals. Only in-frame clones appear in the TCRdb table, and some are missing; sequencing was by immunoSEQ multiplex PCR. The table records roughly 2.2 million clones, 85% to 95% of them present only once. Germline CDR1 reads SGHTA; CDR2 reads FQGNSA. The CDR3 has 17 residues. V lost 5 bases and J lost 2, with 21 bases in between. The clonotype comes from a man aged 18 to 30 in good health. Some clones in this sample may be carry-over from other donors' samples. Input material: naive CD4+ T cells from PBMCs. Described subset: CD45RA+ positively selected. J is TRBJ2-5 and V is TRBV7-2; D is perhaps TRBD2 (7 bases). CDR3 coding DNA: TGTGCCAGCAGCCAAGCCCAGGGAGGGGGAGATCAAGAGACCCAGTACTTC. Protein product: CASSQAQGGGDQETQYF.